This TCR beta chain was recovered during a study of CD8 T cells in Susac syndrome. Trimming took 0 bases from V and 6 from J; bases not matched to a gene: 10. CDR1 is LGHDT and CDR2 is YNNKEL in the germline V gene (reference sequence). The CDR3 has 17 residues. RNA amounts of roughly 0.5 to 1 ug underwent reverse transcription with random hexamers. Each CDR3 protein gets one entry after TCRdb re-called the immunoSEQ multiplex PCR reads with MiXCR. The sample shows around 120,000 distinct CDR3 sequences, 85% to 95% of them seen only once. This clonotype originated in a human donor with multiple sclerosis. The sequenced sample consisted of CD4+ T cells from PBMCs. V is TRBV3-1 and J is TRBJ2-5; TRBD2 matches 10 bases. In DNA, the CDR3 is TGTGCCAGCAGCCAAGATCTCTGGACTAGCGGAGGAAAGACCCAGTACTTC. It codes for CASSQDLWTSGGKTQYF.